This is a list of T cell receptor beta chains from one sample in a study of blood T cell repertoires in COVID-19. The assay was immunoSEQ multiplex PCR, and TCRdb's table has in-frame clones only and misses some. The sample lists around 250,000 clones, about 88% seen once, with roughly 4% in the top ten. The sequenced sample consisted of PBMCs or T cells enriched from blood (not recorded which). These receptors all come from a man younger than 40 with acute COVID-19. The CDR3 runs from the conserved cysteine through the conserved F or W. The order of the fields is D gene, V gene, J gene, clone size, CDR3 DNA, CDR3 protein. The D gene is left open where the match is weak. Clone size is not always given. Where it is, it says once, few, many or a class for expanded clones.

d_call: TRBD1; v_call: TRBV13; j_call: TRBJ1-3; clone_size: -; cdr3_nt: TGTGCCAGCAGCCGGGACAGCTCAAACCTGATTGGAAACACCATATATTTT; cdr3_aa: CASSRDSSNLIGNTIYF
d_call: -; v_call: TRBV27; j_call: TRBJ1-2; clone_size: few; cdr3_nt: TGTGCCAGCGACCACCGGGACGGGAGAGGCTACACCTTC; cdr3_aa: CASDHRDGRGYTF
d_call: TRBD2; v_call: TRBV3-1/TRBV3-2; j_call: TRBJ2-3; clone_size: -; cdr3_nt: TGTGCCAGCAGCGGGAGCGGGGGACCACAGACTACGCAGTATTTT; cdr3_aa: CASSGSGGPQTTQYF
d_call: -; v_call: TRBV10-1; j_call: TRBJ1-1; clone_size: -; cdr3_nt: TGCGCCACCGGAGTAGGCACTGAAGCTTTCTTT; cdr3_aa: CATGVGTEAFF
d_call: TRBD1; v_call: TRBV6-5; j_call: TRBJ1-2; clone_size: -; cdr3_nt: TGTGCCAGCAGGGACCCGGGACAGGGTAAAGGCTACACCTTC; cdr3_aa: CASRDPGQGKGYTF
d_call: -; v_call: TRBV11-3; j_call: TRBJ1-1; clone_size: -; cdr3_nt: TGTGCCAGCAGCCTCACGGGAACCAACACTGAAGCTTTCTTT; cdr3_aa: CASSLTGTNTEAFF
d_call: -; v_call: TRBV6-5; j_call: TRBJ1-6; clone_size: -; cdr3_nt: TGTGCCAGCAGTTACCGCAGGACGGCAGGGTCACCCCTCCACTTT; cdr3_aa: CASSYRRTAGSPLHF
d_call: TRBD1; v_call: TRBV28; j_call: TRBJ2-1; clone_size: -; cdr3_nt: TGTGCCAGCACCGTAGGGGGGACAGGGGTTTACAATGAGCAGTTCTTC; cdr3_aa: CASTVGGTGVYNEQFF
d_call: -; v_call: TRBV2; j_call: TRBJ2-3; clone_size: -; cdr3_nt: TGTGCCAGCAGTGAGCGGGGCCCACAGATTAACACAGATACGCAGTATTTT; cdr3_aa: CASSERGPQINTDTQYF
d_call: TRBD2; v_call: TRBV25-1; j_call: TRBJ2-1; clone_size: -; cdr3_nt: TGTGCCACCGGGGGAGGAGCGGGGCGTACCTCCTACAATGAGCAGTTCTTC; cdr3_aa: CATGGGAGRTSYNEQFF
d_call: TRBD2; v_call: TRBV7-9; j_call: TRBJ2-1; clone_size: -; cdr3_nt: TGTGCCAGCAGCTCATGGAGGCTAGCGGGAATCGATGAGCAGTTCTTC; cdr3_aa: CASSSWRLAGIDEQFF
d_call: -; v_call: TRBV6-5; j_call: TRBJ2-3; clone_size: few; cdr3_nt: TGTGCCAGCAGTCGCCTGGGGGGGGCCCGAGATACGCAGTATTTT; cdr3_aa: CASSRLGGARDTQYF
d_call: TRBD2; v_call: TRBV23-1; j_call: TRBJ2-5; clone_size: -; cdr3_nt: TGCGCCAGCAGTCAAGAGGGGACTAGCGGGAGGCCTCGGGAGACCCAGTACTTC; cdr3_aa: CASSQEGTSGRPRETQYF
d_call: -; v_call: TRBV11-3; j_call: TRBJ1-1; clone_size: once; cdr3_nt: TGTGCCAGCAGCTTAGATCCAGGAGGTGAAGCTTTCTTT; cdr3_aa: CASSLDPGGEAFF
d_call: TRBD2; v_call: TRBV19; j_call: TRBJ2-2; clone_size: -; cdr3_nt: TGTGCCAGTAGTCCCCGGACTAGCGGGGGGTCGAACACCGGGGAGCTGTTTTTT; cdr3_aa: CASSPRTSGGSNTGELFF
d_call: -; v_call: TRBV5-1; j_call: TRBJ2-3; clone_size: -; cdr3_nt: TGTGCCAGCACGGAACCGGGGGGCACAGATACGCAGTATTTT; cdr3_aa: CASTEPGGTDTQYF
d_call: -; v_call: TRBV24-1; j_call: TRBJ1-5; clone_size: -; cdr3_nt: TGTGCCACCAGTGACCGCGGACAGCCGAGCAATCAGCCCCAGCATTTT; cdr3_aa: CATSDRGQPSNQPQHF
d_call: -; v_call: TRBV27; j_call: TRBJ2-3; clone_size: -; cdr3_nt: TGTGCCAGCAGCTTCCGCGGAGATACGCAGTATTTT; cdr3_aa: CASSFRGDTQYF
d_call: TRBD1; v_call: TRBV7-9; j_call: TRBJ2-2; clone_size: few; cdr3_nt: TGTGCCAGCAGCTTAGAAGGGGGCTATGGGACCGGGGAGCTGTTTTTT; cdr3_aa: CASSLEGGYGTGELFF
d_call: TRBD1; v_call: TRBV6-1; j_call: TRBJ1-5; clone_size: -; cdr3_nt: TGTGCCAGCAGTGAAGTCAGGGGGCATCAGCCCCAGCATTTT; cdr3_aa: CASSEVRGHQPQHF
d_call: -; v_call: TRBV5-6; j_call: TRBJ1-1; clone_size: -; cdr3_nt: TGTGCCAGCAGCCCGACCGTAAGGACAACGACTGAAGCTTTCTTT; cdr3_aa: CASSPTVRTTTEAFF
d_call: TRBD2; v_call: TRBV18; j_call: TRBJ2-3; clone_size: -; cdr3_nt: TGTGCCAGCTCACCACGACTAGCGGGGATTAGCACAGATACGCAGTATTTT; cdr3_aa: CASSPRLAGISTDTQYF
d_call: -; v_call: TRBV19; j_call: TRBJ1-5; clone_size: -; cdr3_nt: TGTGCCAGTAGCCATCGCGGGGTTAATCAGCCCCAGCATTTT; cdr3_aa: CASSHRGVNQPQHF
d_call: -; v_call: TRBV9; j_call: TRBJ2-1; clone_size: -; cdr3_nt: TGTGCCAGCAGCGTATCCACGGTTATATCCTACAATGAGCAGTTCTTC; cdr3_aa: CASSVSTVISYNEQFF
d_call: -; v_call: TRBV27; j_call: TRBJ1-6; clone_size: -; cdr3_nt: TGTGCCAGCAGCCCCTCCTACTATAATTCACCCCTCCACTTT; cdr3_aa: CASSPSYYNSPLHF
d_call: -; v_call: TRBV19; j_call: TRBJ1-6; clone_size: -; cdr3_nt: TGTGCCAGTAGTATTTTGGGGGCGGGCGGCAATTCACCCCTCCACTTT; cdr3_aa: CASSILGAGGNSPLHF
d_call: TRBD1; v_call: TRBV28; j_call: TRBJ2-2; clone_size: -; cdr3_nt: TGTGCCAGCAGTCCGCGACAGGGGGCGACCGGGGAGCTGTTTTTT; cdr3_aa: CASSPRQGATGELFF
d_call: -; v_call: TRBV12-3/TRBV12-4; j_call: TRBJ1-1; clone_size: -; cdr3_nt: TGTGCCAGCAGGCCAGCGATGAACACTGAAGCTTTCTTT; cdr3_aa: CASRPAMNTEAFF
d_call: -; v_call: TRBV24-1; j_call: TRBJ1-2; clone_size: -; cdr3_nt: TGTGCCACCGCCACGGGTGGCTACACCTTC; cdr3_aa: CATATGGYTF
d_call: -; v_call: TRBV11-3; j_call: TRBJ1-1; clone_size: -; cdr3_nt: TGTGCCAGCAGCTCTGCAGGGGTGAAGAACACTGAAGCTTTCTTT; cdr3_aa: CASSSAGVKNTEAFF
d_call: -; v_call: TRBV9; j_call: TRBJ1-4; clone_size: -; cdr3_nt: TGTGCCAGCAGCGGGGAGGGGAGGCCTAATGAAAAACTGTTTTTT; cdr3_aa: CASSGEGRPNEKLFF
d_call: -; v_call: TRBV19; j_call: TRBJ2-1; clone_size: once; cdr3_nt: TGTGCCAGCTATGACTGGTCCTACAATGAGCAGTTCTTC; cdr3_aa: CASYDWSYNEQFF
d_call: -; v_call: TRBV3-1/TRBV3-2; j_call: TRBJ1-1; clone_size: -; cdr3_nt: TGTGCCAGCAGCCAAGAAGGGCGGGGAGGAAGAACTGAAGCTTTCTTT; cdr3_aa: CASSQEGRGGRTEAFF
d_call: TRBD1; v_call: TRBV27; j_call: TRBJ1-5; clone_size: -; cdr3_nt: TGTGCCAGCAGCCCCATTAACAGGGGTGTTAATCAGCCCCAGCATTTT; cdr3_aa: CASSPINRGVNQPQHF
d_call: TRBD1; v_call: TRBV3-1/TRBV3-2; j_call: TRBJ2-2; clone_size: -; cdr3_nt: TGTGCCAGCAAACAGGGGGCGGCCTGGGAGCTGTTTTTT; cdr3_aa: CASKQGAAWELFF
d_call: TRBD1; v_call: TRBV11-2; j_call: TRBJ1-5; clone_size: -; cdr3_nt: TGTGCCAGCAGCTTAGGTCAGGGGGCGGACAATCAGCCCCAGCATTTT; cdr3_aa: CASSLGQGADNQPQHF
d_call: -; v_call: TRBV28; j_call: TRBJ1-6; clone_size: -; cdr3_nt: TGTGCCAGCAGGTTAAGCAGGTCCCGGAATAATTCACCCCTCCACTTT; cdr3_aa: CASRLSRSRNNSPLHF
d_call: -; v_call: TRBV19; j_call: TRBJ2-6; clone_size: few; cdr3_nt: TGTGCCAGTAGTGGCAGGGTGTCCGGGGCCAACGTCCTGACTTTC; cdr3_aa: CASSGRVSGANVLTF
d_call: TRBD1; v_call: TRBV11-1; j_call: TRBJ2-1; clone_size: -; cdr3_nt: TGTGCCAGCTCGTACAGGGGATCCTACAATGAGCAGTTCTTC; cdr3_aa: CASSYRGSYNEQFF
d_call: -; v_call: TRBV15; j_call: TRBJ1-4; clone_size: -; cdr3_nt: TGTGCCACCAGCACGCAAGGGGAGGGGAACGCTAAACTGTTTTTT; cdr3_aa: CATSTQGEGNAKLFF
d_call: -; v_call: TRBV12-5; j_call: TRBJ1-2; clone_size: -; cdr3_nt: TGTGCTAGTGGTCCCCCCAACCCGACAGTTCGCTACACCTTC; cdr3_aa: CASGPPNPTVRYTF
d_call: -; v_call: TRBV6-4; j_call: TRBJ1-1; clone_size: -; cdr3_nt: TGTGCCAGCAGTGTAGAGTTGAACACTGAAGCTTTCTTT; cdr3_aa: CASSVELNTEAFF
d_call: TRBD1; v_call: TRBV6-5; j_call: TRBJ1-2; clone_size: -; cdr3_nt: TGTGCCAGCAGTTACTCGATGGGGACAGGGGCAGGGGGCTACACCTTC; cdr3_aa: CASSYSMGTGAGGYTF
d_call: TRBD1; v_call: TRBV27; j_call: TRBJ1-2; clone_size: -; cdr3_nt: TGTGCCAGCGGGGGACAGGGGGGAGGCTATGGCTACACCTTC; cdr3_aa: CASGGQGGGYGYTF
d_call: -; v_call: TRBV11-2; j_call: TRBJ1-1; clone_size: -; cdr3_nt: TGTGCCAGCAGGGGCATTAAAGAAGCTTTCTTT; cdr3_aa: CASRGIKEAFF
d_call: TRBD1; v_call: TRBV5-4; j_call: TRBJ2-1; clone_size: -; cdr3_nt: TGTGCCGGGGGGACAGGAAACAATGAGCAGTTCTTC; cdr3_aa: CAGGTGNNEQFF
d_call: -; v_call: TRBV5-1; j_call: TRBJ1-6; clone_size: once; cdr3_nt: TGTGCCAGCAGCTTGGGACGGGATTCACCCCTCCACTTT; cdr3_aa: CASSLGRDSPLHF
d_call: -; v_call: TRBV7-8; j_call: TRBJ2-2; clone_size: few; cdr3_nt: TGTGCCAGCGGGGAGCAGAACACCGGGGAGCTGTTTTTT; cdr3_aa: CASGEQNTGELFF
d_call: TRBD1; v_call: TRBV29-1; j_call: TRBJ1-1; clone_size: -; cdr3_nt: TGCAGCGCATTCTCCACAGGGGGCAATACTGAAGCTTTCTTT; cdr3_aa: CSAFSTGGNTEAFF
d_call: TRBD1; v_call: TRBV4-1; j_call: TRBJ1-5; clone_size: -; cdr3_nt: TGCGCCAGCAGCCAAGGGGACAGTCTTCAGCCCCAGCATTTT; cdr3_aa: CASSQGDSLQPQHF
d_call: TRBD1; v_call: TRBV2; j_call: TRBJ1-1; clone_size: -; cdr3_nt: TGTGCCACCAGCGCGAGGGCAGGGGGGTACGACACTGAAGCTTTCTTT; cdr3_aa: CATSARAGGYDTEAFF
d_call: -; v_call: TRBV5-1; j_call: TRBJ1-4; clone_size: -; cdr3_nt: TGCGCCAGCAGCTTGAAGAGCGGGGGAGATGCAACTAATGAAAAACTGTTTTTT; cdr3_aa: CASSLKSGGDATNEKLFF
d_call: -; v_call: TRBV6-5; j_call: TRBJ2-1; clone_size: -; cdr3_nt: TGTGCCAGCAGTTACTCGATGCAGGGTGTGGGCAATGAGCAGTTCTTC; cdr3_aa: CASSYSMQGVGNEQFF